This record looks at one T cell receptor beta chain sequence and its context. This clonotype came up a few times. Its antigen specificity is not known. Base qualities were left out, and no much larger clone turns up one base away. CDR1 is given as SGHTA and CDR2 as FQGNSA, both from the germline V gene. Measured from the cysteine to the phenylalanine, the CDR3 is 16 residues long. Only the CDR3 portion is preserved as DNA: 48 bases, with reading frame beginning at the first base. V is shortened by 5 bases, J by 0 bases, and the region joining them spans 16 bases. Preparation of the library involved 5' RACE. Sequenced using an Illumina HiSeq 2000. A universal primer binding site was introduced by template switching, and a unique molecular identifier was present in the final cDNA, enabling accurate counting of TCR cDNA molecules. Specific primers in the conserved constant-segment region were used to synthesize first-strand cDNA for the TCR alpha and beta chains. Each cDNA library was double barcoded, with a SMART-Mk sample barcode plus Illumina barcodes, to control for contamination. TruSeq adapter sequences along with Illumina sample barcodes were introduced in two successive PCR steps. The TCR alpha and beta cDNA libraries were sequenced on the Illumina HiSeq platform using custom primers. The original pipeline was this. Raw reads were processed with MiGEC to extract unique molecular identifiers, and MiXCR was used to determine CDR3 positions. For each individual, recombination models were inferred using an EM algorithm with the repgenHMM and IGoR tools. Shared clonotype analysis was performed with the tcR package in R, normalizing sharing by the product of cloneset sizes. To study raw recombination free of thymic and clonal selection effects, out-of-frame nonproductive sequences were analyzed. TCRdb reran the public reads through fastp at Q25 and MiXCR, keeping productive beta chains. When rows share a CDR3 protein, they turn into one entry using the most common DNA and genes. Clone size and V and J calls follow TCRdb, not the original study. This sample lists a few hundred thousand distinct CDR3 sequences; roughly an eighth were detected once. The top ten constitute 0.8% to 1% of the sample.

This sample is part of a study of identical twins (TCRdb year 2016). Looking at the study overall: The study deep-sequenced TCR alpha and beta repertoires from monozygotic twins, unrelated adults of various ages and cord blood to test whether fetal clonotypes persist. To rule out contamination, replicate twin experiments were performed at different times with different library preparation protocols.

The study at large found these results: The excess sharing between twins in beta out-of-frame sequences was weaker because fewer shared sequences reduced the signal-to-noise ratio. In monozygotic twins, recombination models systematically underestimated out-of-frame TCR alpha sharing, but the models matched the sharing seen between unrelated individuals. Because the same donors could not be followed over many years, the conclusions relied on cross-sectional statistical analysis. Zero-insertion analyses could be partly confounded by invariant T cells such as MAIT and iNKT, although diverse VJ usage argued against such confounding for most clonotypes. Abundant cord blood beta clonotypes carried fewer insertions; young adult naive repertoires showed a weaker similar trend, while memory repertoires showed none. Compared with coincidental sharing between unrelated individuals, out-of-frame TCR alpha sequences shared between twins showed an excess of sequences with low generation probability.

Only healthy Caucasian donors were included. The twin cohort comprised three pairs of female monozygotic twins, all aged about 18 to 29 years. CD4+ and CD8+ T cell populations were isolated with positive isolation kits from Invitrogen. The same sample was also used in a study of yellow fever vaccine responses in identical twins. The second study's authors report: The authors reported that the T cell response to vaccination in identical twins appeared partly convergent and partly personalized. The study precisely tracked vaccine-responding T cell clones in identical twins.

Here the chain combines TRBV7-2 and TRBJ1-2; 6 matching bases give a weak D call of TRBD1. The TCR comes from a woman younger than 30 in good health. Sequences were obtained from CD4+ T cells sorted from blood. The sequenced DNA: TGTGCCAGCAGCGCGACCTCCGGGACACCTAACTATGGCTACACCTTC. Translated, this gives CASSATSGTPNYGYTF.